This T cell receptor beta chain was recovered during a study of shared clonotypes between healthy human individuals. This table comes from immunoSEQ multiplex PCR, and its TCRdb copy is limited to in-frame clones, with some not included. Counted here are about 490,000 clones, approximately 80% occurring once; the ten biggest clones make up 10% to 15%. There are 15 residues in the CDR3. Germline V lookup: CDR1 LNHDA, CDR2 SQIVND (reference sequence). With 3 bases removed from V and 1 base from J, the gap between germline ends came to 13 bases. This sequence was found in a woman aged 40-49 years in good health. Some clones in this sample may be carry-over from other donors' samples. This chain connects TRBV19 to TRBJ2-7; maybe TRBD1 (6 bases). The sequenced sample was PBMCs. The CDR3 here is CASSMGASSSYEQYF. The CDR3 DNA follows: TGTGCCAGTAGTATGGGGGCTAGCTCTTCCTACGAGCAGTACTTC.